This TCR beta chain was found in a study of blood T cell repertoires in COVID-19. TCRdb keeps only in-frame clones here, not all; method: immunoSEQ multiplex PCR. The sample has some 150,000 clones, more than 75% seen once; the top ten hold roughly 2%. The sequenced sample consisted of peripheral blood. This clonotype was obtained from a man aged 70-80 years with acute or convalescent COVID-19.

The CDR3, as DNA: TGTGCCAGCAGTCCCCAGGGATGGGGATTAGGAGCTTTCTTT. Residues: CASSPQGWGLGAFF. The chain uses TRBV6-4 and TRBJ1-1, with a weak D call TRBD1 (5 bases). Germline V lookup: CDR1 MRHNA, CDR2 SNTAGT. The CDR3 is 14 residues long. V lost 5 bases, J lost 10 bases, and 20 bases lay in between.